The 25 T cell receptor beta chains listed next were all sequenced from one sample in a study of Ad26.COV2.S vaccination and SARS-CoV-2 variants. Documented treatment: around 19 received Ad26.COV2.S at low or high dose, single or two shots; about 5 received placebo; per-sample allocation not given. Material that was analyzed had been drawn on day 63 after the first vaccine or placebo injection. Using immunoSEQ multiplex PCR, the repertoire was profiled, and TCRdb retains in-frame clones only, with some absent. This table has about 400,000 clones, over 75% appearing once. Sequenced material: peripheral blood, taken in a trial of Ad26.COV2.S vaccine versus placebo. The origin of the receptors is a person aged 18 to 59 who received the Ad26.COV2.S COVID-19 vaccine or a placebo.

This CDR3 reads CAISETGTGGNQPQHF. CDR3 coding DNA: TGTGCCATCAGTGAAACCGGGACGGGGGGCAATCAGCCCCAGCATTTT. This rearrangement joins TRBV10-3 to TRBJ1-5; tentative D call: TRBD1 (5 bases). The V gene's germline CDR1 is ENHRY and CDR2 SYGVKD. This CDR3 is built from 16 residues. Deletions cut 3 bases from V and 2 bases from J, with 14 bases between.

The chain combines TRBV19 with TRBJ1-2, with D perhaps TRBD1 (5 bases). This CDR3 region has 12 residues. CDR1 is LNHDA, CDR2 SQIVND, per germline (reference sequence). Deletions cut 6 bases from V and 6 bases from J, with 11 bases between. The DNA for the CDR3 is TGTGCCAGTAGAATATCAGGGAATGGCTACACCTTC. Its protein is CASRISGNGYTF.

In this sample, this clone turned up once. CDR3 DNA: TGCGCCAGCAGCGAACAGGTCGGGGGTAATGAAAAACTGTTTTTT. It specifies CASSEQVGGNEKLFF. The V call is TRBV5-1, the J call TRBJ1-4; D is perhaps TRBD1 (5 bases). V shed 4 bases and J shed 4 bases, with 14 bases lying between them. Looked up from germline, CDR1 is SGHRS and CDR2 is YFSETQ. The length of the CDR3 is 15 residues.

The chain is built from TRBV7-8 and TRBJ2-1; D may be TRBD1 (5 bases). With 5 bases removed from V and 3 bases from J, the gap between germline ends came to 17 bases. The CDR3 length is 16 residues. Looked up from germline, CDR1 is SGHVS and CDR2 is FQNEAQ. The CDR3 is CASSRALDSSYNEQFF. The CDR3 DNA reads as TGTGCCAGCAGCCGCGCCCTCGACAGTAGCTACAATGAGCAGTTCTTC.

Only one count was recorded for this clone. The chain links TRBV29-1 to TRBJ2-1; 7 nucleotides align to TRBD2. This CDR3 is 12 amino acids long. Germline V gene lookup returns CDR1 SQVTM and CDR2 ANQGSEA. V shed 6 bases, J shed 4 bases, and the junction held 3 bases outside the gene matches. In DNA form, the CDR3 reads TGCAGCGTGGGACTACGTTACAATGAGCAGTTCTTC. Its translation is CSVGLRYNEQFF.

The V gene is TRBV19, the J gene TRBJ2-6; possibly TRBD2 for D (6 bases). Germline V gene sequence: CDR1 LNHDA, CDR2 SQIVND (reference sequence). Trimming took off 1 base at V and 2 bases at J, with 6 bases between the two ends. This CDR3 contains 15 residues. CDR3 in amino acids: CASSIGGAGANVLTF. The CDR3 DNA sequence: TGTGCCAGTAGTATAGGGGGGGCTGGGGCCAACGTCCTGACTTTC.

The rearrangement links TRBV7-9 to TRBJ2-6, with a tentative D call TRBD1 (6 bases). The germline CDR1 and CDR2 sequences are SEHNR and FQNEAQ (reference sequence). Trimming pared 5 bases from V and 2 bases from J, leaving 16 bases between. The CDR3 loop spans 17 amino acids. CDR3 coding DNA: TGTGCCAGCAGCGTGCAGGGGTATCTAACTGGGGCCAACGTCCTGACTTTC. Translated, it gives CASSVQGYLTGANVLTF.

The chain employs TRBV2 and TRBJ1-2; D call uncertain. The CDR3 runs to 13 residues. Trimming pared 2 bases from V and 6 bases from J, leaving 10 bases between. Germline V gene lookup returns CDR1 SNHLY and CDR2 FYNNEI. The CDR3 sequence is CASSEPLFDGYTF. CDR3 DNA: TGTGCCAGCAGTGAACCCCTATTTGATGGCTACACCTTC.

This clone has more than one count but fewer than ten. V and J are TRBV4-1 and TRBJ2-7; D is perhaps TRBD2 (5 bases). Germline CDR1 reads MGHRA; CDR2 reads YSYEKL. The CDR3 loop spans 13 amino acids. V lost 6 bases and J lost 3, with 12 bases in between. The CDR3 sequence: CASSRGTSYEQYF. In DNA, the CDR3 is TGCGCCAGCAGTCGGGGTACCAGCTACGAGCAGTACTTC.

This clone showed up just once. The chain combines TRBV4-3 with TRBJ2-7; the D is unclear. Germline lookup yields CDR1 LGHNA and CDR2 YSLEER. V was pared by 0 bases and J by 4 bases, with 13 bases between. The CDR3 extends over 15 amino acids. In DNA form, the CDR3 reads TGCGCCAGCAGCCAAGATACGGGCTCGTGGTACGAGCAGTACTTC. Its translation: CASSQDTGSWYEQYF.

This rearrangement joins TRBV7-9 to TRBJ2-7; possible D gene TRBD1, 7 bases. CDR1 SEHNR and CDR2 FQNEAQ come from the germline V gene (reference sequence). The CDR3 is 14 amino acids. V lost 3 bases to trimming and J lost 11 bases, with 20 bases between them. The DNA of the CDR3 is TGTGCCAGCAGCTTGGCGGCGGGGATTGACAGGGAGTACTTC. Translated, it gives CASSLAAGIDREYF.

This CDR3 is CASSSTAGGTDTQYF. Here the CDR3 DNA reads TGTGCCAGCAGCTCTACGGCGGGGGGCACAGATACGCAGTATTTT. V usage is TRBV7-2 and J usage is TRBJ2-3; TRBD2 agrees at 7 bases. V lost 4 bases to trimming and J lost 1 base; unmatched junction nucleotides: 5. The germline V gene has CDR1 SGHTA and CDR2 FQGNSA. The CDR3 is 15 residues long.

The rearrangement uses TRBV6-2 or TRBV6-3 and TRBJ1-2; weak D call: TRBD1 (5 bases). The CDR3 has 17 amino acids. Germline CDR1 MNHEY, CDR2 SVGEGT. Trimming cost V 0 bases and J 7 bases, with 21 bases left between them. CDR3 in DNA: TGTGCCAGCAGTTACTCTCGACAGCGTTTAAGAATCAGTGGCTACACCTTC. This encodes CASSYSRQRLRISGYTF.

The chain has TRBV5-8 and TRBJ2-2, with no clear D. The CDR3 loop spans 14 amino acids. Germline assignment: CDR1 SGHTS and CDR2 YDEGEE. With 7 bases removed from V and 4 bases from J, the gap between germline ends came to 14 bases. This CDR3 is CASGNSLSTGELFF. The CDR3 coding sequence is TGTGCCAGCGGAAACTCCCTTTCCACCGGGGAGCTGTTTTTT.

The chain carries TRBV28 and TRBJ2-2, with TRBD2 as a possible D gene (6 bases). The germline V gene has CDR1 MDHEN and CDR2 SYDVKM. The CDR3 runs to 13 residues. V was clipped by 4 bases and J by 6 bases, with 9 bases between them. The CDR3 DNA sequence: TGTGCCAGCAGTTCGGGAGCGCCCGGGGAGCTGTTTTTT. It codes for CASSSGAPGELFF.

The J gene is TRBJ1-6, the V gene TRBV27; maybe TRBD1 (5 bases). Germline V lookup: CDR1 MNHEY, CDR2 SMNVEV (reference sequence). This CDR3 has 15 amino acids. V dropped 6 bases and J dropped 8 bases, with 17 bases sitting between them. CDR3 bases: TGTGCCAGCAGAGACCTCCAGGGCCCTTATTCACCCCTCCACTTT. Translating gives CASRDLQGPYSPLHF.

This clone showed up just once. The chain's CDR3 is CASSMVRDIDQPQHF. The CDR3 bases are TGTGCCAGTAGTATGGTCCGGGACATAGATCAGCCCCAGCATTTT. V usage is TRBV19 and J usage is TRBJ1-5, with a possible D match to TRBD1 (6 bases). The CDR3 is 15 amino acids. CDR1 and CDR2 (germline): LNHDA, SQIVND (reference sequence). V was cut by 3 bases and J by 5 bases, with 14 bases left in between.

The J gene is TRBJ1-3, the V gene TRBV9; D uncertain. This CDR3 comprises 16 residues. Trimming shortened V by 0 bases and J by 0 bases, and 10 bases separated the two germline ends. Per germline, CDR1 SGDLS and CDR2 YYNGEE. The CDR3 DNA reads TGTGCCAGCAGCGTAGATCCGTTTTCCTCTGGAAACACCATATATTTT. Amino acids: CASSVDPFSSGNTIYF.

The chain uses TRBV3-1 (or the pseudogene TRBV3-2) and TRBJ1-2; D perhaps matches TRBD1 (5 bases). The germline V and J ends were trimmed by 1 base and 4 bases, with 13 bases remaining between them. The CDR3 length is 15 residues. CDR1 is LGHDT and CDR2 is YNNKEL in the germline V gene (reference sequence). CDR3 sequence reads: CASSQGLAQGYGYTF. The CDR3 nucleotides are TGTGCCAGCAGCCAAGGGCTAGCTCAGGGCTATGGCTACACCTTC.

The rearrangement links TRBV5-4 to TRBJ1-4; D unresolved. The V and J ends lost 0 bases and 5 bases respectively, with 11 bases between them. CDR1 SGHNT and CDR2 YYREEE come from the germline V gene (reference sequence). The CDR3 loop spans 15 amino acids. The CDR3 reads CASSLDPGPNEKLFF. The CDR3 bases are TGTGCCAGCAGCTTGGATCCGGGCCCCAATGAAAAACTGTTTTTT.

The genes are TRBV9 and TRBJ2-3; 11 positions agree with TRBD1. V shed 4 bases and J 3 bases; nucleotides not matched to a gene: 4. CDR1 and CDR2 (germline): SGDLS, YYNGEE. This CDR3 is built from 15 residues. This chain's CDR3 is CASSFRDRGTDTQYF. CDR3 in DNA: TGTGCCAGCAGCTTCCGGGACAGGGGGACAGATACGCAGTATTTT. Full variable domain (missing parts from reference TRBV9 and TRBJ2-3): DSGVTQTPKHLITATGQRVTLRCSPRSGDLSVYWYQQSLDQGLQFLIQYYNGEERAKGNILERFSAQQFPDLHSELNLSSLELGDSALYFCASSFRDRGTDTQYFGPGTRLTVL.

The CDR3, as DNA: TGTGCCAGCAGTTACACCTCCGGGACAGGGGCCGAAGCTTTCTTT. This codes for CASSYTSGTGAEAFF. The chain has TRBV6-5 and TRBJ1-1, with TRBD1 matching over 10 bases. In germline, CDR1 is MNHEY, CDR2 SVGAGI. V gave up 2 bases and J gave up 8 bases; unmatched junction bases: 8. This CDR3 is built from 15 residues.

The CDR3 bases are TGTGCCAGCAGCTTCAGGACGACTAACTATGGCTACACCTTC. Translated, it gives CASSFRTTNYGYTF. The chain joins TRBV7-2 to TRBJ1-2, with unresolved D. V gave up 3 bases and J gave up 0 bases, with 8 bases separating them. Germline V gene data show CDR1 as SGHTA and CDR2 as FQGNSA. This CDR3 region has 14 residues.

The genes are TRBV30 and TRBJ1-6, with D hard to call. The CDR3 length is 15 residues. Per germline, CDR1 GTSNPN and CDR2 SVGIG (reference sequence). V dropped 2 bases and J dropped 0 bases, with 8 bases sitting between them. The CDR3 nucleotides read TGTGCCTGGAGTTGGCCGAGCTCCTATAATTCACCCCTCCACTTT. The encoded protein is CAWSWPSSYNSPLHF.

V is TRBV29-1 and J is TRBJ2-3, with D possibly being TRBD1 (5 bases). Germline assignment: CDR1 SQVTM and CDR2 ANQGSEA. The CDR3 runs to 14 residues. V lost 0 bases to trimming and J lost 0 bases, with 7 bases between them. For the CDR3, the DNA is TGCAGCGTTGAAGATCAGGGTAGCACAGATACGCAGTATTTT. Residues: CSVEDQGSTDTQYF.